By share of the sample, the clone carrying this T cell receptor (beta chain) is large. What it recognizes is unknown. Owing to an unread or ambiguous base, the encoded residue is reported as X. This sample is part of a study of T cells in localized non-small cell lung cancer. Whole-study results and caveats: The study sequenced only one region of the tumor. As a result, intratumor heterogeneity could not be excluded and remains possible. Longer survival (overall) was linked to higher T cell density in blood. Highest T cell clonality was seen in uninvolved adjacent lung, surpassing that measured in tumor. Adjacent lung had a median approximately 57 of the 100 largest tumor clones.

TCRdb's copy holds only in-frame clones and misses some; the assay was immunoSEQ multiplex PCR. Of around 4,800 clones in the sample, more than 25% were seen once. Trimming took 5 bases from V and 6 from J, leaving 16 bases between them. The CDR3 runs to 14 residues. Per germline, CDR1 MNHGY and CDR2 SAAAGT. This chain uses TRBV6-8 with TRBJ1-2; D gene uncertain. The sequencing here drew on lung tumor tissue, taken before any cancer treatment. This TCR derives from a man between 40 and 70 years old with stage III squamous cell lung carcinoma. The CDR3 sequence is CASSVGVXGDGYTF. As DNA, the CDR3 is TGTGCCAGCAGTGTGGGRGTGGRGGGAGATGGCTACACCTTC.